What follows are 21 T cell receptor beta chains derived from one specimen sequenced in a study of blood T cell repertoires in COVID-19. Clones were sequenced by immunoSEQ multiplex PCR, and TCRdb holds only the in-frame ones, with some missing. This table holds almost 200,000 clones, 80% to 90% found once. Sequenced sample: peripheral blood. Source of these receptors: a woman between 65 and 79 years old with acute or convalescent COVID-19.

The chain has TRBV7-3 and TRBJ2-5, with a weak D call TRBD1 (6 bases). Trimming took 2 bases from V and 3 from J, leaving 10 bases between them. The CDR3 consists of 14 residues. Looked up from germline, CDR1 is SGHTA and CDR2 is FQGTGA. The CDR3 is CASSLGAGEETQYF. The CDR3 nucleotides read TGTGCCAGCAGCTTAGGGGCAGGGGAAGAGACCCAGTACTTC. The full variable domain, with the rest looked up from reference TRBV7-3 and TRBJ2-5, is GAGVSQTPSNKVTEKGKYVELRCDPISGHTALYWYRQSLGQGPEFLIYFQGTGAADDSGLPNDRFFAVRPEGSVSTLKIQRTERGDSAVYLCASSLGAGEETQYFGPGTRLLVL.

The genes are TRBV27 and TRBJ1-2; possible D gene TRBD1, 5 bases. Between the trimmed V and J ends, which lost 3 bases and 4 bases, there was a span of 12 bases. Germline V gene sequence: CDR1 MNHEY, CDR2 SMNVEV (reference sequence). The CDR3 contains 14 residues. The CDR3 loop reads CASSLNRPGYGYTF. CDR3 coding DNA: TGTGCCAGCAGTTTGAACAGGCCCGGCTATGGCTACACCTTC.

The rearrangement uses TRBV28 and TRBJ2-3; D gene uncertain. The CDR3 sequence is 14 residues long. From germline, CDR1 is MDHEN and CDR2 SYDVKM. V lost 8 bases and J 1 base, leaving 13 bases between the germline ends. The CDR3 loop reads CASGHPSRTDTQYF. As DNA, the CDR3 is TGTGCCAGCGGCCACCCATCACGCACAGATACGCAGTATTTT.

This chain joins TRBV19 and TRBJ1-2; D gene unclear. The CDR3 has 14 residues. Trimming removed 2 bases from V and 0 bases from J, with 7 bases in between. Germline V gene lookup returns CDR1 LNHDA and CDR2 SQIVND (reference sequence). CDR3 nucleotide sequence: TGTGCCAGTAGTATAACAGATCCTAACTATGGCTACACCTTC. This codes for CASSITDPNYGYTF.

The chain combines TRBV24-1 with TRBJ1-4; 10 bases align to TRBD1. J was trimmed by 7 bases and V by 4 bases; bases with no gene match: 5. CDR1 KGHDR and CDR2 SFDVKD come from the germline V gene. This CDR3 spans 15 amino acids. As DNA, the CDR3 is TGTGCCACCAGTGAATACCGGGACAGGGGTGAAAAACTGTTTTTT. Translating it yields CATSEYRDRGEKLFF.

The CDR3 nucleotides are TGTGCCAGCAGCCAAGACCAGGGACTGCGTGGCTACACCTTC. Translating gives CASSQDQGLRGYTF. This chain uses TRBV3-1 (or the pseudogene TRBV3-2) with TRBJ1-2; D perhaps matches TRBD1 (5 bases). Germline values: CDR1 LGHDT, CDR2 YNNKEL (reference sequence). CDR3 length: 14 amino acids. Trimming pared 0 bases from V and 7 bases from J, leaving 12 bases between.

V is TRBV11-3 and J is TRBJ2-1, with D possibly being TRBD1 (6 bases). Germline V gene lookup returns CDR1 SGHNT and CDR2 YENEEA. Deletions cut 4 bases from V and 5 bases from J, with 9 bases between. The CDR3 runs to 13 residues. The CDR3 DNA is TGTGCCAGCAGCTCATACAGGGACAATGAGCAGTTCTTC. Translation: CASSSYRDNEQFF.

The J gene is TRBJ1-1, the V gene TRBV5-4; TRBD1 matches at 8 bases. The length of the CDR3 is 14 residues. Germline V gives CDR1 SGHNT, CDR2 YYREEE (reference sequence). The junction had 8 bases not matched to a gene; V was cut back by 2 bases and J by 8 bases. The CDR3 protein is CASSFGTGRMEAFF. CDR3 sequence (DNA): TGTGCCAGCAGCTTTGGGACAGGTAGGATGGAAGCTTTCTTT.

This clone has just one count. The chain employs TRBV9 and TRBJ2-3; TRBD2 matches 16 bases. The CDR3 totals 20 residues. The ends lost 4 bases at V and 4 bases at J; junction bases unmatched: 15. The germline V gene encodes CDR1 SGDLS and CDR2 YYNGEE. CDR3 in amino acids: CASSPPEKRGLAGGPDTQYF. Here the CDR3 DNA reads TGTGCCAGCAGCCCTCCCGAGAAGAGGGGACTAGCGGGAGGGCCAGATACGCAGTATTTT.

This clone has a single count. This sequence joins TRBV7-2 and TRBJ2-7; weak D call: TRBD1 (6 bases). The CDR3 is made up of 14 amino acids. Germline values: CDR1 SGHTA, CDR2 FQGNSA. The V and J ends lost 4 bases and 2 bases respectively, with 12 bases between them. CDR3 loop: CASSSYGTTYEQYF. Here the CDR3 DNA reads TGTGCCAGCAGCTCTTACGGGACAACCTACGAGCAGTACTTC.

This clone is a singleton in its sample. CDR3 in DNA: TGTGCCAGCAGTCTAAGCGGGGGGACTGAAGCTTTCTTT. It translates to CASSLSGGTEAFF. V is TRBV6-5 and J is TRBJ1-1; D is perhaps TRBD1 (5 bases). There are 13 residues in the CDR3. Germline CDR1 MNHEY, CDR2 SVGAGI. V lost 5 bases and J lost 5, with 12 bases in between.

The chain has TRBV27 and TRBJ1-1; D is uncertain. This CDR3 spans 13 amino acids. Germline V CDR1 and CDR2: MNHEY, SMNVEV (reference sequence). V was clipped by 2 bases and J by 1 base, with 5 bases between them. This chain's CDR3 is CASSLIGNTEAFF. Here the CDR3 DNA reads TGTGCCAGCAGTTTAATCGGGAACACTGAAGCTTTCTTT.

The rearrangement links TRBV5-5 to TRBJ2-5; 7 bases agree with TRBD1. This CDR3 region has 15 residues. CDR1 is SGHKS and CDR2 is YYEKEE in the germline V gene (reference sequence). Germline trimming cut 0 bases from V and 2 bases from J; bases unmatched to any gene: 4. CDR3 coding DNA: TGTGCCAGCAGCTTGGCCTGGGGACAGCAAGAGACCCAGTACTTC. Protein sequence: CASSLAWGQQETQYF.

Remarks on this clone: One end of the junction does not line up with germline, which may come from a read error. V is TRBV3-1 (or the pseudogene TRBV3-2) and J is TRBJ2-2, with D tentatively TRBD1 (6 bases). CDR1 LGHDT and CDR2 YNNKEL come from the germline V gene (reference sequence). This CDR3 has 18 residues. DNA of the CDR3: TGTGCCAGCCGCCAATCTCGGACCGGGACACGTAACACCGGGGAGCTGTTTTTT. Amino acids: CASRQSRTGTRNTGELFF.

V usage is TRBV6-5 and J usage is TRBJ2-1; 7 positions agree with TRBD2. The CDR3 sequence is 16 residues long. J lost 8 bases, V lost 0 bases, and 10 bases had no gene match. CDR1 is MNHEY, CDR2 SVGAGI, per germline. CDR3: CASSYSSGTIRDEQFF. The CDR3 DNA is TGTGCCAGCAGTTACTCCTCCGGGACTATTCGGGATGAGCAGTTCTTC.

The chain has TRBV27 and TRBJ1-4, with D maybe TRBD1 (6 bases). Germline CDR1 MNHEY, CDR2 SMNVEV (reference sequence). The CDR3 loop spans 17 amino acids. The V gene lost 2 bases and the J gene lost 2 bases, with 15 bases spanning the gap. The CDR3 sequence: CASSLLRGRGTNEKLFF. The CDR3 region has the DNA TGTGCCAGCAGTTTACTGCGGGGGCGCGGGACTAATGAAAAACTGTTTTTT.

This clone came up once. The chain couples TRBV28 to TRBJ1-4; 7 nucleotides align to TRBD1. The CDR3 has 17 amino acids. Germline V gene data show CDR1 as MDHEN and CDR2 as SYDVKM. V dropped 4 bases and J dropped 0; count of bases not matched to a gene: 8. CDR3 amino acids: CASSSGQARSTNEKLFF. Here the CDR3 DNA reads TGTGCCAGCAGTTCCGGACAGGCACGGTCAACTAATGAAAAACTGTTTTTT.

The CDR3 sequence is CASSYDAPGVNEQFF. The CDR3 DNA is TGTGCCAGCAGTTACGATGCACCGGGGGTTAATGAGCAGTTCTTC. This rearrangement joins TRBV6-5 to TRBJ2-1, with D maybe TRBD2 (6 bases). The CDR3 runs to 15 residues. Germline values: CDR1 MNHEY, CDR2 SVGAGI. V was trimmed by 2 bases and J by 7 bases, leaving 15 bases between them.

The chain joins TRBV10-3 to TRBJ1-1, with 7 positions matching TRBD1. The V and J ends lost 3 bases and 1 base, in that order; junction bases with no gene match: 2. The CDR3 runs to 14 residues. The germline V gene has CDR1 ENHRY and CDR2 SYGVKD. CDR3 region: CAISDRQGNTEAFF. CDR3 sequence (DNA): TGTGCCATCAGTGACCGACAGGGGAACACTGAAGCTTTCTTT.

V gene TRBV11-3 combines with J gene TRBJ1-1; 8 nucleotides match TRBD1. This CDR3 region has 15 residues. V shed 0 bases, J shed 3 bases, and the junction held 3 bases outside the gene matches. CDR1 is SGHNT and CDR2 is YENEEA in the germline V gene. As DNA, the CDR3 is TGTGCCAGCAGCTTAGAGGGACAGGTTCACACTGAAGCTTTCTTT. It encodes CASSLEGQVHTEAFF.

The chain joins TRBV3-1 (or the pseudogene TRBV3-2) to TRBJ1-4, with D tentatively TRBD1 (6 bases). Germline-derived CDR1 and CDR2 are LGHDT and YNNKEL (reference sequence). This CDR3 comprises 18 residues. The germline V and J ends were trimmed by 6 bases and 0 bases, with 20 bases remaining between them. This chain's CDR3 is CASRQRGMIGSTNEKLFF. For the CDR3, the DNA is TGTGCCAGCAGGCAAAGGGGGATGATAGGATCAACTAATGAAAAACTGTTTTTT.